This is a list of T cell receptor beta chains from one sample in a study of cytomegalovirus exposure and HLA in healthy donors. Method: immunoSEQ multiplex PCR; TCRdb's copy keeps in-frame clones and lacks some. The sample includes about 130,000 clones, 10% to 13% seen only once; the top ten take roughly 4.2%. The sample consisted of PBMCs. The receptors were sampled from a woman aged 18-29 years in good health and CMV-seropositive. Each CDR3 is given with its conserved first and last residue. The D gene is left open where the match is weak. Rows may omit the clone size; those that give it use once, few, many or a size class.

J	size	V	D	CDR3	DNA
TRBJ1-5	NA	TRBV28	TRBD1	CARSDRYIENPNQPQHF	TGTGCCCGCTCGGACAGGTACATCGAGAATCCCAATCAGCCCCAGCATTTT
TRBJ1-1	NA	TRBV5-5	NA	CASSLAGAATEAFF	TGTGCCAGCAGCTTGGCAGGGGCTGCGACTGAAGCTTTCTTT
TRBJ1-5	NA	TRBV5-4	NA	CASSFMGGGNQPQHF	TGTGCCAGCAGCTTTATGGGGGGAGGCAATCAGCCCCAGCATTTT
TRBJ2-7	few	TRBV2	TRBD2	CASSDLAGLREQYF	TGTGCCAGCAGTGATTTAGCGGGACTGCGGGAGCAGTACTTC
TRBJ2-1	few	TRBV2	TRBD2	CASKSGSTHNEQFF	TGTGCCAGCAAGAGCGGGAGTACCCACAATGAGCAGTTCTTC
TRBJ1-1	NA	TRBV11-2	NA	CASSLSVNTEAFF	TGTGCCAGCAGCCTTTCAGTGAACACTGAAGCTTTCTTT
TRBJ2-7	NA	TRBV13	NA	CASSLGRGPYEQYF	TGTGCCAGCAGCTTAGGCAGGGGTCCCTACGAGCAGTACTTC
TRBJ1-4	few	TRBV27	NA	CASSLWGDSNEKLFF	TGTGCCAGCAGTTTATGGGGGGATTCTAATGAAAAACTGTTTTTT
TRBJ2-2	few	TRBV6-6	NA	CASSYSRSTGELFF	TGTGCCAGCAGTTACTCGAGATCCACCGGGGAGCTGTTTTTT
TRBJ2-5	few	TRBV6-5	NA	CASRPTTSDMTQYF	TGTGCCAGCAGACCGACTACTAGTGATATGACCCAGTACTTC
TRBJ2-7	few	TRBV30	TRBD2	CAWRILAGATYEQYF	TGTGCCTGGAGGATACTAGCGGGAGCCACCTACGAGCAGTACTTC
TRBJ2-3	few	TRBV9	TRBD2	CASSGSLAGGITQYF	TGTGCCAGCAGCGGTTCTCTAGCGGGAGGAATTACGCAGTATTTT
TRBJ2-2	NA	TRBV19	NA	CASTRTAVGTGELFF	TGTGCCAGTACCAGAACAGCAGTGGGCACCGGGGAGCTGTTTTTT
TRBJ1-1	NA	TRBV29-1	TRBD1	CSVEIQGVGTEAFF	TGCAGCGTGGAGATTCAGGGGGTAGGCACTGAAGCTTTCTTT
TRBJ2-6	NA	TRBV5-1	NA	CASSLEHPSGANVLTF	TGCGCCAGCAGCTTGGAACACCCCTCTGGGGCCAACGTCCTGACTTTC
TRBJ2-5	NA	TRBV30	NA	CAWSVLSTRFETQYF	TGTGCCTGGAGTGTACTCTCGACTAGATTTGAGACCCAGTACTTC
TRBJ2-7	few	TRBV15	TRBD2	CATSTGGGGREGSQREQYF	TGTGCCACCAGCACAGGAGGAGGAGGACGGGAGGGCAGTCAGCGCGAGCAGTACTTC
TRBJ2-1	many	TRBV13	TRBD2	CASSFGGGEQFF	TGTGCCAGCAGCTTCGGCGGGGGTGAGCAGTTCTTC
TRBJ2-1	few	TRBV2	NA	CASSVGDEQFF	TGTGCCAGCAGTGTAGGAGATGAGCAGTTCTTC
TRBJ2-7	few	TRBV6-1	TRBD1	CASSAPDRALYEQYF	TGTGCCAGCAGTGCACCGGACAGGGCTCTCTACGAGCAGTACTTC
TRBJ2-7	NA	TRBV5-1	TRBD1	CASSLPGGDEQYF	TGCGCCAGCAGCTTGCCAGGGGGAGACGAGCAGTACTTC
TRBJ2-5	NA	TRBV6-6	TRBD1	CASKAYRGQETQYF	TGTGCCAGCAAGGCATACAGGGGCCAAGAGACCCAGTACTTC
TRBJ1-2	NA	TRBV7-8	NA	CASSLLSSGLTF	TGTGCCAGCAGCTTACTAAGCTCCGGGTTAACCTTC
TRBJ1-1	few	TRBV7-9	NA	CASSLRNQDTEAFF	TGTGCCAGCAGCCTCCGGAATCAGGACACTGAAGCTTTCTTT
TRBJ1-5	few	TRBV29-1	TRBD1	CSVRTGGSGEPQHF	TGCAGCGTTCGGACAGGAGGGTCCGGCGAGCCCCAGCATTTT
TRBJ2-3	NA	TRBV15	TRBD2	CATSRKRTYLAGMGTDTQYF	TGTGCCACCAGCAGAAAACGAACCTATTTAGCGGGAATGGGAACAGATACGCAGTATTTT
TRBJ2-3	few	TRBV27	NA	CASSFLQNTDTQYF	TGTGCCAGCAGTTTTTTACAGAACACAGATACGCAGTATTTT
TRBJ1-2	few	TRBV2	NA	CASSPEAGYGYTF	TGTGCCAGCTCCCCCGAGGCCGGCTATGGCTACACCTTC
TRBJ2-7	few	TRBV6-1	TRBD1	CASTKTGDLFYEQYF	TGTGCCAGCACCAAGACAGGGGATCTTTTCTACGAGCAGTACTTC
TRBJ1-5	few	TRBV5-6	NA	CASSPRGLSNQPQHF	TGTGCCAGCAGCCCGCGGGGACTTAGCAATCAGCCCCAGCATTTT
TRBJ2-2	few	TRBV27	TRBD2	CASSHSGRRAGELFF	TGTGCCAGCAGTCATAGCGGGAGACGGGCCGGGGAGCTGTTTTTT
TRBJ2-2	few	TRBV27	TRBD1	CASSWDRRTNTGELFF	TGTGCCAGCAGTTGGGACAGGCGAACGAACACCGGGGAGCTGTTTTTT
TRBJ2-7	few	TRBV11-3	NA	CASSLVSSFSEQYF	TGTGCCAGCAGCTTAGTTTCTAGTTTTAGCGAGCAGTACTTC